Following are 7 T cell receptor beta chains from one sample sequenced in a study of OX40 agonist ivuxolimab in advanced cancers. The data were produced by immunoSEQ multiplex PCR, yet TCRdb's version contains in-frame clones alone and is incomplete. The sample carries approximately 90,000 clones, about 90% recorded once. The specimen comprised CD4+ or CD8+ T cells sorted from blood, sampled in a trial of the OX40 agonist ivuxolimab. The receptors were sampled from an adult with an advanced solid tumor such as melanoma, head and neck, liver or kidney cancer.

This rearrangement joins TRBV27 to TRBJ2-2, with 8 positions matching TRBD2. The J segment lost 5 bases and the V segment lost 10 bases, leaving 6 bases of the junction unmatched. This CDR3 spans 13 amino acids. Germline V CDR1 and CDR2: MNHEY, SMNVEV (reference sequence). The CDR3 sequence is CAILSGGTGELFF. DNA for the CDR3: TGTGCCATCCTAAGCGGGGGAACCGGGGAGCTGTTTTTT.

The V call is TRBV15, the J call TRBJ2-3; D ambiguous. V was trimmed by 0 bases and J by 4 bases, leaving 8 bases between them. Germline V gene sequence: CDR1 LNHNV, CDR2 YYDKDF (reference sequence). The CDR3 contains 14 residues. CDR3: CATSRDLGSDTQYF. Here the CDR3 DNA reads TGTGCCACCAGCAGAGATTTGGGGTCAGATACGCAGTATTTT.

V gene TRBV13 combines with J gene TRBJ1-1, with D possibly being TRBD1 (6 bases). CDR3 length: 18 amino acids. The V end was cut by 0 bases, the J end by 4 bases, with 21 bases between. Per germline, CDR1 PRHDT and CDR2 FYEKMQ (reference sequence). The CDR3 DNA reads as TGTGCCAGCAGCTTAGGCCTAGGGGCGGGGGGCGATCTCACTGAAGCTTTCTTT. This encodes CASSLGLGAGGDLTEAFF.

The chain combines TRBV15 with TRBJ2-5; D is perhaps TRBD1 (6 bases). The closer fit of TRBJ2-7 to the DNA end suggests the J call may be wrong. CDR3 size: 13 residues. CDR1 LNHNV and CDR2 YYDKDF come from the germline V gene (reference sequence). CDR3 residues: CATSGGRGYEQYF. The CDR3, as DNA: TGTGCCACCAGCGGGGGCCGTGGCTACGAGCAGTACTTC.

The chain links TRBV27 to TRBJ2-1; no definite D call. The V end lost 2 bases, the J end lost 5 bases, and 10 bases lay between the germline ends. Germline V gives CDR1 MNHEY, CDR2 SMNVEV (reference sequence). This CDR3 has 14 residues. CDR3 coding DNA: TGTGCCAGCAGTTTACCCTCGAACCACAATGAGCAGTTCTTC. Residues: CASSLPSNHNEQFF.

The chain couples TRBV4-1 to TRBJ2-2; D gene ambiguous. Germline V CDR1 and CDR2: MGHRA, YSYEKL. Trimming removed 4 bases at V and 0 bases at J, with 15 bases between. The CDR3 consists of 17 residues. CDR3 amino acids: CASSPPSGNANTGELFF. The CDR3 DNA reads as TGCGCCAGCAGCCCCCCGTCGGGCAACGCGAACACCGGGGAGCTGTTTTTT.

CDR3 in amino acids: CASSSRTESTDTQYF. For the CDR3, the DNA is TGTGCCAGCAGTTCCCGGACGGAAAGCACAGATACGCAGTATTTT. V gene TRBV6-5 combines with J gene TRBJ2-3; no clear D gene. Per germline, CDR1 MNHEY and CDR2 SVGAGI. V dropped 4 bases and J dropped 0 bases, with 11 bases sitting between them. The CDR3 extends over 15 amino acids.